This T cell receptor (beta chain) originates from a study of metastatic and nonmetastatic thyroid tumors. Study-level information: Malignant and benign thyroid patients had repertoires compared in peripheral blood and tumor or nodule tissue. Findings and caveats of the study: It was reportedly found that TCR beta diversity was significantly higher in malignant thyroid tumors than in benign nodules, a difference seen in both blood and tumor samples.

The ends lost 2 bases at V and 5 bases at J; junction bases unmatched: 3. Germline CDR1 reads SGHNT; CDR2 reads YYREEE (reference sequence). The CDR3 totals 15 residues. Original processing methods: CDR3 differences across clinicopathological groups were used to build a distant-metastasis classifier for papillary thyroid cancer. TCRdb used MiXCR to call clones anew from the PCR reads. The V and J calls and clone size come from TCRdb's table, not from the authors' own analysis. The table records over 8,500 clones, 12% of them present only once. Turning to this clone: Its antigen remains unknown.

Thyroid surgery was performed in patients who had received no treatment beforehand. The material sequenced was blood. The TCR comes from a female donor with papillary thyroid cancer or a benign thyroid nodule (not recorded which). Some clones in this sample may be carry-over from other donors' samples. The gene calls are TRBV5-4 and TRBJ2-1, with TRBD1 matching over 11 bases. The CDR3 DNA is TGTGCCAGCAGCTTCCCGGGACAGGGGGACAATGAGCAGTTCTTC. Its protein is CASSFPGQGDNEQFF.